This T cell receptor beta chain was sequenced during a study of identical twins. The study, taken as a whole, reports: Beta out-of-frame sequences showed weaker excess sharing between twins. Abundant beta clonotypes from cord blood bore fewer insertions; memory repertoires lacked this pattern. Analyses of zero insertions could be partly confounded by invariant MAIT and iNKT cells. It was out-of-frame TCR alpha sharing in monozygotic twins that models underestimated.

This clonotype was detected ten times or more. Its antigen is undetermined. V lost 3 bases, J lost 7 bases, and 6 bases stayed unmatched. The V gene's germline CDR1 is SQVTM and CDR2 ANQGSEA. The CDR3 extends over 15 amino acids. MiXCR was run by TCRdb on the 5' RACE reads, yielding one entry per CDR3 protein. Of approximately 490,000 distinct CDR3 sequences in the sample, about 20% are singletons; the top ten hold 0.45% to 0.5%. These data also formed part of another study, on yellow fever vaccine responses in identical twins.

The V and J genes are TRBV29-1 and TRBJ2-1; TRBD2 matches 13 bases. The sequence was collected from a woman aged 18-29 years in good health. The sample consisted of CD4+ T cells sorted from blood. CDR3 sequence: CSVDPGTSGKNEQFF. DNA of the CDR3: TGCAGCGTTGATCCCGGGACTAGCGGGAAAAATGAGCAGTTCTTC.